This T cell receptor (beta chain) was captured by sequencing in a study of shared clonotypes between healthy human individuals (dated by TCRdb to 2020 to 2021). With regard to the full study: A couple of women and a few men aged 18 to 49 years were included in the cohort. Each donor's leukapheresis produced roughly between roughly 0.94 and 9.5 billion PBMCs. To increase sequencing depth and limit assay-specific biases, TCR repertoire library preparation and sequencing were carried out by different laboratories using diverse techniques. Blood TCR repertoires of five healthy adults were deeply sequenced to estimate repertoire size and the extent of clonotype sharing between individuals. Findings and caveats that apply to the study as a whole: Sampling was restricted to blood, and TCR repertoires in tissue are likely to differ from TCR repertoires in blood. Because the study included a small number of donors, the genetic and exposure-history diversity represented was limited. Based on pairwise subsampling, the degree of clonotype sharing among donors was expected to be affected by sequencing depth.

Details on this clone: No cognate antigen has been identified for it. Qualities for individual bases were not recorded, and no much larger clone is one base off.

The donors were healthy, HIV-negative adults with no recently reported acute infections or vaccinations. Only Caucasian adults living in Nashville, Tennessee, USA were represented among the donors. For unsorted samples, some 90 million PBMCs were counted and genomic DNA was extracted with the QIAamp DNA Blood Mini kit. Blood was obtained by leukapheresis, after which PBMCs were separated by Ficoll-Histopaque density gradient centrifugation and cryopreserved in liquid nitrogen vapor phase. Using the deep immunoSEQ assay, multiplex PCR amplified TCR CDR3 regions from genomic DNA. Extracted genomic DNA from each cell subset was distributed evenly across all wells of several immunoSEQ 96-well plates, and each plate was treated as a replicate. For unsorted PBMC, each replicate PCR was loaded with approximately 0.3 ug genomic DNA, equivalent to tens of thousands of T cell genomes. Ten immunoSEQ deep assay plates were used to sequence unsorted PBMC genomic DNA. Purified libraries were quantified with a Qubit 3.0 fluorometer, sized on a Bioanalyzer 2100, and re-quantified with the KAPA Library Quantification kit. Every immunoSEQ 96-well plate was sequenced on a separate single-read 150-cycle Illumina NextSeq 550 flow cell. On the authors' methods: The immunoSEQ output contained only junctional sequences without quality scores, so filtering could not match that applied to full-length reads. Sequences were annotated with PyIR, a Python wrapper for IgBLAST v1.9, using IMGT germline references to assign V/J genes and CDR3. Any read was removed if the V/J assignment was weak (E-value above 1e-6), the CDR3 was missing, or the read contained stop codons, out-of-frame junctions, or ambiguous translated residues. V3J clonotypes were defined as sequences sharing an identical inferred V gene, J gene, and CDR3 amino acid sequence. Percentage overlap between repertoires was calculated by dividing the number of shared unique clonotypes by the size of the smaller repertoire. Richness of each repertoire was evaluated using RTK rarefaction, the Chao1 estimator, and Recon v2.1 estimates of unobserved clonotypes. The immuneACCESS repertoire file appears here via TCRdb, limited to in-frame rearrangements. These files lack a portion of the clones; in checked studies, under half of the deficit traces to unresolved V genes, and the cause of the others is not known. The V and J calls and the clone size are those of that table, but D and trimming were determined from the DNA. In all, the sample holds more than 450,000 clones, and more than 65% of those were seen once. The leading ten clones occupy 13% of the sample.

The sample comprised PBMCs. The sequence was collected from a woman between 35 and 50 years old in good health. Some clones in this sample may be carry-over from other donors' samples.

The CDR3 in this case is CASSLVRYNEQFF. The DNA is TGTGCCAGCAGCTTAGTCCGCTACAATGAGCAGTTCTTC. The chain is made from TRBV7-3 and TRBJ2-1; the D segment cannot be called with confidence. Its CDR3 holds 13 amino acids, cysteine through phenylalanine. Of all the DNA, just the CDR3 is kept, 39 bases in frame from base 1. Sequences SGHTA (CDR1) and FQGTGA (CDR2) are obtained from the germline V gene. The trim is 2 bases for V and 3 bases for J, with a gap of 5 bases between the germline ends. With the rest looked up from the reference TRBV7-3 and TRBJ2-1 genes rather than sequenced, the full variable domain is GAGVSQTPSNKVTEKGKYVELRCDPISGHTALYWYRQSLGQGPEFLIYFQGTGAADDSGLPNDRFFAVRPEGSVSTLKIQRTERGDSAVYLCASSLVRYNEQFFGPGTRLTVL.